This TCR beta chain comes out of a study of cytomegalovirus exposure and HLA in healthy donors. Overall study: Approximately 200 million T cells yielded around 120 million unique TCR beta sequences in earlier analysis. Whole-study findings and limits: Most TCR sequences proved rare, with some public TCRs found in many donors. The investigators catalogued 164 TCR beta chains as cytomegalovirus-associated.

PCR employed 60 Vbeta and 13 Jbeta primers. Original processing notes: Some 11 million shared chains were among the about 80 million unique TCR beta chains that a later analysis counted. This table comes from immunoSEQ multiplex PCR, and its TCRdb copy is limited to in-frame clones, with some not included. V and J calls and clone size are as listed in that table; D and trimming were resolved from the DNA. The top ten clones hold 3.5% to 5% of a sample with 95,000 to 100,000 clones, 85% to 90% of them seen once. Regarding this clone: Its antigen is currently unknown.

The TCR was taken from a man aged 25-45 years in good health and CMV-seronegative. Sequenced: PBMCs.

CDR3 loop: CASSLRLAANEKLFF. As DNA, the CDR3 is TGTGCCAGCAGCCTACGTCTAGCAGCTAATGAAAAACTGTTTTTT. The chain links TRBV14 to TRBJ1-4; no reliable D call. Between the trimmed V and J ends, which lost 4 bases and 3 bases, there was a span of 12 bases. Germline CDR1 reads SGHDN; CDR2 reads FVKESK. The CDR3 is 15 residues long.